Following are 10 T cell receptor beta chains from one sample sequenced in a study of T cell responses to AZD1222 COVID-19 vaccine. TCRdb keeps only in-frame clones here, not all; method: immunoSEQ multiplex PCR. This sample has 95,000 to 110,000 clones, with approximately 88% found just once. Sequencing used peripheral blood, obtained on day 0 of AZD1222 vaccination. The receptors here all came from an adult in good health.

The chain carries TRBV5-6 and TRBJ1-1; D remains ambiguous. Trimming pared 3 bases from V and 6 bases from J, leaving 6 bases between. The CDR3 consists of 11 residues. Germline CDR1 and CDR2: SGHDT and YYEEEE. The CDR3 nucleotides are TGTGCCAGCAGCTCCTACCCTGAAGCTTTCTTT. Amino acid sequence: CASSSYPEAFF. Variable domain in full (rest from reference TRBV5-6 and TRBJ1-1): DAGVTQSPTHLIKTRGQQVTLRCSPKSGHDTVSWYQQALGQGPQFIFQYYEEEERQRGNFPDRFSGHQFPNYSSELNVNALLLGDSALYLCASSSYPEAFFGQGTRLTVV.

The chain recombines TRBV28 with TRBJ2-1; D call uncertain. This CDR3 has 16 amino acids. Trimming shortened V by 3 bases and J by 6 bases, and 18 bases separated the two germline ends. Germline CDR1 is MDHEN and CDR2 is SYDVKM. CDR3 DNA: TGTGCCAGCAGTTTGCGTGGCGGAATACCGGCCAATGAGCAGTTCTTC. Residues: CASSLRGGIPANEQFF.

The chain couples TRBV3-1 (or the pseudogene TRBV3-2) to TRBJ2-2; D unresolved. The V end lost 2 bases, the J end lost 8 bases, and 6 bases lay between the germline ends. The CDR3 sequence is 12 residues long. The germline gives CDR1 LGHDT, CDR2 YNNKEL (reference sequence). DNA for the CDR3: TGTGCCAGCAGCCAACTAAGGGGGGAGCTGTTTTTT. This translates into CASSQLRGELFF.

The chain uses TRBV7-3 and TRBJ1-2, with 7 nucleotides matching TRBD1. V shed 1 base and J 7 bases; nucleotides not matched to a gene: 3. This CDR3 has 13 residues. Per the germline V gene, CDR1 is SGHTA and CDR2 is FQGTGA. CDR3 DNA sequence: TGTGCCAGCAGCTTAATGACAGGGAGTGGCTACACCTTC. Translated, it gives CASSLMTGSGYTF.

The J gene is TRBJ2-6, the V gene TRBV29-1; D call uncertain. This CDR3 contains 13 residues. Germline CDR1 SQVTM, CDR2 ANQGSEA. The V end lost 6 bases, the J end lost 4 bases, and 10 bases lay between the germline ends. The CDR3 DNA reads TGCAGCGTCGATATTGAGGGGGCCAACGTCCTGACTTTC. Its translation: CSVDIEGANVLTF.

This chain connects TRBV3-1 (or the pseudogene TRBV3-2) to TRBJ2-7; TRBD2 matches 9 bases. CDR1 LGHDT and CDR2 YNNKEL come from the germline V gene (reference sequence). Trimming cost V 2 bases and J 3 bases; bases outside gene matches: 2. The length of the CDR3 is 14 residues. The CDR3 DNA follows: TGTGCCAGCAGCCAACTACTAGCGGGCTACGAGCAGTACTTC. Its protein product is CASSQLLAGYEQYF.

In DNA form, the CDR3 reads TGTGCCAGCAGCTTCTGGACAGGCACAGATACGCAGTATTTT. Translating gives CASSFWTGTDTQYF. The chain recombines TRBV7-9 with TRBJ2-3, with TRBD1 as a possible D gene (6 bases). CDR3 length: 14 amino acids. The germline V and J ends were trimmed by 3 bases and 1 base, with 8 bases remaining between them. The V gene's germline CDR1 is SEHNR and CDR2 FQNEAQ (reference sequence).

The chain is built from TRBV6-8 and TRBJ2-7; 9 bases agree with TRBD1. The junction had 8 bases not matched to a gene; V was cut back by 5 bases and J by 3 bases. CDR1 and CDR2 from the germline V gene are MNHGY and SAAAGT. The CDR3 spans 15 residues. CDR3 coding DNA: TGTGCCAGCAGTCCCACCGGGACAGGGAACTACGAGCAGTACTTC. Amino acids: CASSPTGTGNYEQYF.

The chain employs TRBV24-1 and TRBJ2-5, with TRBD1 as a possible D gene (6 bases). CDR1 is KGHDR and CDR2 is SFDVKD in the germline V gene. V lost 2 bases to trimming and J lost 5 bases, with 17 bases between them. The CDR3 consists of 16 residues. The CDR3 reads CATSDWGQISAETQYF. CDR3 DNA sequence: TGTGCCACCAGTGATTGGGGACAAATTTCTGCGGAGACCCAGTACTTC.

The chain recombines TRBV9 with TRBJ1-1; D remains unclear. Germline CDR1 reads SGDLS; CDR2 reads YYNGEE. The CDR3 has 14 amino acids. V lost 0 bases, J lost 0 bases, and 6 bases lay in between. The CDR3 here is CASSVGDLNTEAFF. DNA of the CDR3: TGTGCCAGCAGCGTAGGCGATTTGAACACTGAAGCTTTCTTT.